The sequence of this T cell receptor (beta chain) was determined in a study of shared clonotypes between healthy human individuals. General study results and limits: Expectations were that clonotype sharing among donors would be affected by sequencing depth.

Comments on this clone: The antigen is unknown.

Some clones are missing from TCRdb's copy, which holds only in-frame ones; the method was immunoSEQ multiplex PCR. The repertoire holds 330,000 or so clones, with roughly 70% as singletons. Germline CDR1 reads MNHEY; CDR2 reads SVGAGI. The CDR3 is 12 amino acids. The V end was cut by 6 bases, the J end by 1 base, with 1 base between. The genes are TRBV6-5 and TRBJ2-6; no firm D call. Specimen: memory CD4+ T cells sorted from blood. Described subset: CD45RA-negative fraction. The TCR originated in a man under 40 in good health. The CDR3 bases are TGTGCCAGCAGATCTGGGGCCAACGTCCTGACTTTC. Translation: CASRSGANVLTF.